Listed below are T cell receptor beta chains from one sample, sequenced in a study of T cell repertoires in cytomegalovirus infection. These receptors have no known antigen. From the reads, TCRdb called clonotypes with MiXCR, one entry per CDR3 protein. This table has more than 110,000 distinct CDR3 sequences, more than 30% appearing once. The sample consisted of CD8+ T cells from cultured PBMCs, taken from culture after CMV antigen stimulation. The receptors were sampled from a human donor in good health (CMV status not recorded). Some clones in this sample may be carry-over from other donors' samples. Each CDR3 is given with its conserved first and last residue. Each record gives: clone size, J gene, D gene, V gene, CDR3 protein, CDR3 DNA. D genes are given only for firm matches. Not every row has a clone size; where given, it reads once, few, many or a size class.

many TRBJ2-3 NA TRBV19 CASSIGLLDTQYF TGTGCCAGTAGTATAGGTCTCCTGGATACGCAGTATTTT
few TRBJ1-1 NA TRBV11-3 CASSLGVDYEAFF TGTGCCAGCAGCCTCGGGGTGGACTACGAAGCTTTCTTT
NA TRBJ2-5 NA TRBV7-6 CASSGGTQYF TGTGCCAGCAGCGGGGGGACCCAGTACTTC
NA TRBJ1-5 TRBD1 TRBV9 CASSVGDRGQPQHF TGTGCCAGCAGCGTAGGGGACAGGGGTCAGCCCCAGCATTTT
few TRBJ2-2 NA TRBV7-9 CASPSSAAPTGELFF TGTGCCAGCCCCTCCTCGGCAGCACCCACCGGGGAGCTGTTTTTT
NA TRBJ2-1 TRBD2 TRBV7-3 CASSLSGGATEQFF TGTGCCAGCAGTCTTAGCGGGGGGGCCACTGAGCAGTTCTTC
many TRBJ2-1 NA TRBV11-2 CASSLVPGGGYNEQFF TGTGCCAGCAGCTTAGTACCCGGGGGTGGTTACAATGAGCAGTTCTTC
many TRBJ1-1 TRBD1 TRBV28 CASSPGQGFLAFF TGTGCCAGCAGCCCAGGACAGGGGTTTTTGGCTTTCTTT
once TRBJ2-7 NA TRBV7-3 CASSLETPEQYF TGTGCCAGCAGCTTAGAGACACCCGAGCAGTACTTC
few TRBJ1-2 NA TRBV6-1 CASSDNYGYTF TGTGCCAGCAGTGATAACTATGGCTACACCTTC
NA TRBJ1-2 NA TRBV6-5 CASSYGDGDYGYTF TGTGCCAGCAGTTACGGTGACGGAGACTATGGCTACACCTTC
NA TRBJ2-7 NA TRBV28 CASRLANEQYF TGTGCCAGCCGCCTCGCCAACGAGCAGTACTTC
NA TRBJ2-7 NA TRBV6-6 CASTLTVSSYEQYF TGTGCCAGCACCCTGACAGTCTCTTCCTACGAGCAGTACTTC
many TRBJ1-1 NA TRBV11-2 CASSLVGTEAFF TGTGCCAGCAGTTTAGTCGGCACTGAAGCTTTCTTT
NA TRBJ2-4 NA TRBV20-1 CSARPMTPSKNIQYF TGCAGTGCTAGACCTATGACCCCATCCAAAAACATTCAGTACTTC
many TRBJ2-2 NA TRBV4-1 CASSQGTGELFF TGTGCCAGCAGCCAGGGGACCGGGGAGCTGTTTTTT
NA TRBJ2-1 NA TRBV15 CATSTRDAGGGQFF TGTGCCACCAGCACCCGGGACGCAGGTGGGGGACAGTTCTTC
NA TRBJ2-5 NA TRBV7-9 CASSLSGPPFETQYF TGTGCCAGCAGCTTATCCGGACCCCCGTTTGAGACCCAGTACTTC
NA TRBJ2-1 TRBD1 TRBV4-1 CASSLMDRDAYNEQFF TGCGCCAGCAGCCTCATGGACAGGGACGCCTACAATGAGCAGTTCTTC
NA TRBJ1-1 NA TRBV10-3 CAIRTQSVEDTEAFF TGTGCCATCAGGACCCAATCAGTGGAAGACACTGAAGCTTTCTTT
once TRBJ2-3 TRBD1 TRBV5-6 CASSYLPGQGIDTQYF TGTGCCAGCAGCTATTTACCGGGACAGGGGATAGATACGCAGTATTTT
few TRBJ1-6 TRBD1 TRBV11-1 CASSGTGGGSPLHF TGTGCCAGCAGCGGGACAGGGGGGGGTTCACCCCTCCACTTT
NA TRBJ2-3 NA TRBV6-5 CASSYSIGSTDTQYF TGTGCCAGCAGTTACTCGATAGGGAGCACAGATACGCAGTATTTT
NA TRBJ2-7 NA TRBV4-1 CASSQVGGRDSYEQYF TGCGCCAGCAGCCAAGTAGGAGGGAGAGACTCCTACGAGCAGTACTTC
few TRBJ2-1 NA TRBV7-6 CASSLYGDEQFF TGTGCCAGCAGCTTATACGGCGATGAGCAGTTCTTC
NA TRBJ2-7 NA TRBV19 CASSIAENEQYF TGTGCCAGTAGTATAGCTGAAAACGAGCAGTACTTC
once TRBJ2-7 NA TRBV6-5 CAAREDGISYEQYF TGTGCCGCCAGAGAGGACGGTATCTCCTACGAGCAGTACTTC
many TRBJ2-1 TRBD2 TRBV7-3 CASSLSGEYNEQFF TGTGCCAGCAGCCTTAGCGGGGAATACAATGAGCAGTTCTTC
many TRBJ1-5 TRBD1 TRBV6-6 CASSYSSTGGRYQPQHF TGTGCCAGCAGTTACTCGAGTACAGGGGGACGTTATCAGCCCCAGCATTTT
NA TRBJ2-7 NA TRBV11-3 CASSLSRAYEQYF TGTGCCAGCAGCTTGTCCAGGGCCTACGAGCAGTACTTC
many TRBJ2-3 NA TRBV4-2 CASSRGSGGADTQYF TGTGCCAGCAGCCGCGGGTCCGGAGGCGCAGATACGCAGTATTTT
few TRBJ2-5 TRBD1 TRBV3-1 CASSSWDRGQETQYF TGTGCCAGCAGCTCATGGGACAGGGGGCAAGAGACCCAGTACTTC
NA TRBJ2-3 TRBD2 TRBV19 CASSTRGSGTTDTQYF TGTGCCAGTAGTACCCGGGGTAGCGGGACCACAGATACGCAGTATTTT
NA TRBJ2-3 TRBD1 TRBV28 CASSPGQGGTDTQYF TGTGCCAGCAGCCCCGGACAGGGTGGCACAGATACGCAGTATTTT
NA TRBJ1-2 TRBD1 TRBV2 CASSEAGTGNYGYTF TGTGCCAGCAGTGAAGCGGGGACAGGGAACTATGGCTACACCTTC
NA TRBJ1-1 TRBD1 TRBV10-3 CAISGGQGLNTEAFF TGTGCCATCAGTGGGGGACAGGGATTGAACACTGAAGCTTTCTTT
few TRBJ2-1 TRBD1 TRBV9 CASSVAAGGNEQFF TGTGCCAGCAGCGTAGCGGCAGGGGGCAATGAGCAGTTCTTC
NA TRBJ2-7 NA TRBV25-1 CASSEYGEQYF TGTGCCAGCAGTGAATACGGCGAGCAGTACTTC
NA TRBJ2-1 NA TRBV29-1 CSVETGRDNEQFF TGCAGCGTTGAGACAGGGAGGGACAATGAGCAGTTCTTC
NA TRBJ1-4 TRBD1 TRBV7-8 CASSQAGTGGEKLFF TGTGCCAGCAGCCAGGCGGGGACAGGTGGGGAAAAACTGTTTTTT
few TRBJ2-5 TRBD2 TRBV6-1 CASSRTSGGKETQYF TGTGCCAGCAGTCGGACTAGCGGGGGCAAAGAGACCCAGTACTTC